Reported below is one TCR beta chain. What it binds is not known. This specimen comes from a study of shared clonotypes between healthy human individuals. Study background: A few men and two women, aged 18 to 49, were donors. Three plates each covered CD4 naive and memory; CD8 naive two, CD8 memory one. Overall study results and limits: Collection of samples was limited to blood; tissue repertoires likely differ.

This CDR3 is built from 12 residues. Trimming took off 6 bases at V and 2 bases at J, with 5 bases between the two ends. Germline CDR1 is MDHEN and CDR2 is SYDVKM. TCRdb's copy holds only in-frame clones and misses some; the assay was immunoSEQ multiplex PCR. Among hundreds of thousands of clones listed, about two thirds were seen once. The chain employs TRBV28 and TRBJ1-5; D remains unclear. This TCR was recovered from a woman aged 25 to 39 in good health. The sample comprised memory CD4+ T cells sorted from blood. The subset is: CD45RA-negative fraction. This chain's CDR3 is CASRFGNQPQHF. The CDR3 bases are TGTGCCAGCAGGTTTGGCAATCAGCCCCAGCATTTT.